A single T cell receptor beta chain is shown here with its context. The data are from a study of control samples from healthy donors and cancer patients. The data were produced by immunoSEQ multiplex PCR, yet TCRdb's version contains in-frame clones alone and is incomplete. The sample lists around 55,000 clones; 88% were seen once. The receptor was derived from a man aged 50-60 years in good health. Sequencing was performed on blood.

The CDR3 region is CATRGTSGFNEQFF. In DNA, the CDR3 is TGTGCCACCCGCGGGACTAGCGGTTTCAATGAGCAGTTCTTC. The chain has TRBV24-1 and TRBJ2-1, with TRBD2 identical over 11 bases. Trimming took 9 bases from V and 6 from J; bases not matched to a gene: 6. The length of the CDR3 is 14 residues. Germline V CDR1 and CDR2: KGHDR, SFDVKD.